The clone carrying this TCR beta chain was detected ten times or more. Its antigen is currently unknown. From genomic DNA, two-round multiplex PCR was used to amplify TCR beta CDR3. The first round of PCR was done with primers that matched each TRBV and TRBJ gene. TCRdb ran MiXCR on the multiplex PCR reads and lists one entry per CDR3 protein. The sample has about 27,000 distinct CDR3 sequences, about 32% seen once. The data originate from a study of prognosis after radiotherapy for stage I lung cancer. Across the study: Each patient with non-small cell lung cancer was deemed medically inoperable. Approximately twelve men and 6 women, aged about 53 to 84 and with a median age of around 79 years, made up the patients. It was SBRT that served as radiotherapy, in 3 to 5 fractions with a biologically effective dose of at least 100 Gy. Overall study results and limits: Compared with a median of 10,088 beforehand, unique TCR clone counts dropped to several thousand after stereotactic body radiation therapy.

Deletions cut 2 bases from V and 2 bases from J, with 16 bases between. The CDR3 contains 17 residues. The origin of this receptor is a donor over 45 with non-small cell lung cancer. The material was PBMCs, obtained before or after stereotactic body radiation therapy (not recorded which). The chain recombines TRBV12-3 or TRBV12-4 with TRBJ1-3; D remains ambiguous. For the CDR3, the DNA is TGTGCCAGCAGTTTAAGAATTGAATCCCCGGCTGGAAACACCATATATTTT. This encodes CASSLRIESPAGNTIYF.